The 32 T cell receptor beta chains below all came from one sample that was sequenced in a study of tumor and adjacent non-tumor tissue in lung cancer. No cell sorting was done before RNA was extracted from the tissue. Distant lung tissue was collected more than 3 cm away from the tumor edge. The library came from three nested PCR rounds adapted from ARM-PCR protocols. TCRdb called the multiplex PCR reads again in MiXCR, with one record for every CDR3 protein. Of 75,000 to 80,000 distinct CDR3 sequences listed, 76% are singletons. Material for sequencing was distant non-tumor lung tissue. These TCRs come from a man aged 65 to 85 with non-small cell lung cancer.

To note about this clonotype: Its ends do not fully match the called genes, so a read error is possible. This CDR3 reads CDSSPLPLRGDSPLHF. The CDR3 nucleotides are TGTGACAGCTCCCCTCTACCACTGCGTGGGGATTCACCCCTCCACTTT. The chain joins TRBV18 to TRBJ1-6; D is undetermined. Germline CDR1 reads KGHSH; CDR2 reads LQKENI. The CDR3 extends over 16 amino acids.

The chain joins TRBV6-5 to TRBJ1-6; D not resolved. The ends were cut back, 2 bases at V and 10 bases at J, with 12 bases in the middle. The CDR3 is made up of 14 amino acids. Germline assignment: CDR1 MNHEY and CDR2 SVGAGI. The CDR3 loop is CASSYEGQRSPLHF. CDR3 DNA sequence: TGTGCCAGCAGTTACGAGGGTCAACGGTCACCCCTCCACTTT.

Of note for this clonotype: At one of its ends the junction is not consistent with the germline gene, which may arise from a read error. The chain has TRBV6-6 and TRBJ2-2, with 8 bases matching TRBD1. Germline V gene sequence: CDR1 MNHNY, CDR2 SVGAGI (reference sequence). This CDR3 comprises 13 residues. The CDR3 region is CGSRDRGTGELFF. In DNA form, the CDR3 reads TGTGGCAGCAGAGACAGGGGTACCGGGGAACTGTTTTTT.

As to this clonotype: One end of the junction fails to match germline, which may point to a read error. This sequence joins TRBV5-6 and TRBJ2-7; 8 nucleotides align to TRBD1. Germline V gene lookup returns CDR1 SGHDT and CDR2 YYEEEE. CDR3 length equals 16 residues. This CDR3 reads CTSSSVVRDRIYEQYF. In DNA form, the CDR3 reads TGTACCAGCAGCTCCGTTGTCCGGGACAGGATCTACGAGCAGTACTTT.

In the case of this clonotype: One junction end disagrees with the germline gene, perhaps due to a read error. The rearrangement links TRBV20-1 to TRBJ1-5, with D perhaps matching TRBD1 (6 bases). Germline CDR1 is DFQATT and CDR2 is SNEGSKA (reference sequence). This CDR3 comprises 15 residues. The CDR3 reads CGAGGRGLSQKPQHF. The CDR3 DNA reads as TGCGGTGCTGGAGGACGGGGGCTCTCGCAGAAGCCCCAGCATTTT.

V and J are TRBV5-5 and TRBJ1-1; possible D gene TRBD1, 6 bases. V lost 4 bases and J lost 1, with 14 bases in between. The germline CDR1 and CDR2 sequences are SGHKS and YYEKEE (reference sequence). There are 15 residues in the CDR3. CDR3: CASSSRGAGNTEAFF. The CDR3 nucleotides read TGTGCCAGCAGCAGCAGGGGAGCTGGGAACACTGAAGCTTTCTTT.

The table lists this clonotype with a few counts. V and J are TRBV11-3 and TRBJ2-3; D is undetermined. V was pared by 3 bases and J by 8 bases, with 15 bases between. CDR1 and CDR2 (germline): SGHNT, YENEEA. The CDR3 is 14 amino acids. The CDR3 region is CASSFGGNAVTQYF. CDR3 nucleotides: TGTGCCAGCAGCTTTGGTGGGAACGCAGTTACGCAGTATTTT.

Concerning this clonotype: A much larger clone is a single base away; this may be a read error. The chain combines TRBV11-2 with TRBJ1-4, with 8 bases fitting TRBD1. Germline loops: CDR1 SGHAT, CDR2 FQNNGV. This CDR3 spans 17 amino acids. The DNA of the CDR3 is TGTCCCAGCAGCTTAGCCAGGGGGCGAGGAACTAATGAAAAACTGTTTTTT. It yields the protein CPSSLARGRGTNEKLFF. Full variable domain (outside the CDR3, taken from reference TRBV11-2 and TRBJ1-4): EAGVAQSPRYKIIEKRQSVAFWCNPISGHATLYWYQQILGQGPKLLIQFQNNGVVDDSQLPKDRFSAERLKGVDSTLKIQPAKLEDSAVYLCPSSLARGRGTNEKLFFGSGTQLSVL.

Turning to this clonotype: The missing conserved phenylalanine or tryptophan at the end of this CDR3 makes a read error likely. This sequence joins TRBV11-2 and TRBJ2-7, with D hard to call. This CDR3 is built from 12 residues. The germline V gene has CDR1 SGHAT and CDR2 FQNNGV. The CDR3 bases are TGTGACAGCAGCTTAACTCTTTACGAGCAGTACTAC. It yields the protein CDSSLTLYEQYY.

Worth noting for this clonotype: It may be a read error: a sequence one base away is much more abundant. CDR3 DNA sequence: TGTGCCATCAACCCGGGACAGGGCTATAGCACCGGGGAGCTGTTTTTT. Amino acids: CAINPGQGYSTGELFF. This chain links TRBV12-3 or TRBV12-4 with TRBJ2-2; 9 positions agree with TRBD1. J gave up 4 bases and V 10 bases, and 13 bases lay outside the gene matches. The CDR3 length is 16 residues.

A remark on this clonotype: The junction shows a germline mismatch at one end, possibly a read error. The gene calls are TRBV11-2 and TRBJ1-2; D not resolved. CDR1 is SGHAT, CDR2 FQNNGV, per germline. CDR3 size: 13 residues. The CDR3 protein is CTSSLDRRDGYTF. The DNA of the CDR3 is TGTACCAGCAGCTTAGATAGGAGGGATGGCTACACCTTC. The whole variable domain, remainder taken from reference TRBV11-2 and TRBJ1-2, is EAGVAQSPRYKIIEKRQSVAFWCNPISGHATLYWYQQILGQGPKLLIQFQNNGVVDDSQLPKDRFSAERLKGVDSTLKIQPAKLEDSAVYLCTSSLDRRDGYTFGSGTRLTVV.

The chain joins TRBV7-8 to TRBJ2-7; 7 nucleotides match TRBD1. CDR1 and CDR2 from the germline V gene are SGHVS and FQNEAQ. J lost 6 bases, V lost 6 bases, and 14 bases had no gene match. This CDR3 is 15 amino acids long. The CDR3 loop is CASRLQPGGHREQYF. CDR3 in DNA: TGTGCCAGCAGATTACAGCCAGGGGGTCATCGCGAGCAGTACTTC.

Worth noting for this clonotype: One end of the junction varies from germline; a read error may be responsible. The CDR3: CTSSQQGANNEQFF. DNA of the CDR3: TGTACCAGCAGTCAACAGGGGGCAAATAATGAGCAGTTCTTC. The chain carries TRBV4-2 and TRBJ2-1, with 9 nucleotides matching TRBD1. The germline gives CDR1 LGHNA, CDR2 YNFKEQ. The CDR3 extends over 14 amino acids.

The chain carries TRBV11-2 and TRBJ2-2; TRBD1 aligns across 10 bases. Germline CDR1 SGHAT, CDR2 FQNNGV. The CDR3 is made up of 16 amino acids. The DNA for the CDR3 is TGTGTCAGTAGCTTAGAGGGGACAGGGGTTGCCGGGGAGCTGTTTTTT. As protein: CVSSLEGTGVAGELFF.

A note on this clonotype: A read error may produce the germline difference seen at one junction end. This chain joins TRBV10-2 and TRBJ2-3; 8 bases are shared with TRBD1. Germline assignment: CDR1 WSHSY and CDR2 SAAADI. The CDR3 sequence is 15 residues long. CDR3 bases: TGCGCCACCAGTGACCCGGGACAGGACACATATACGCAGTATTTT. Translation: CATSDPGQDTYTQYF.

This clonotype was found a few times. The CDR3 DNA reads as TGTGCCAGCAGTCCTATGGGACAGGGATTGCCTTACGAGCAGTACTTC. Translated: CASSPMGQGLPYEQYF. The chain employs TRBV28 and TRBJ2-7, with TRBD1 matching over 9 bases. Germline V gives CDR1 MDHEN, CDR2 SYDVKM. Trimming cost V 5 bases and J 4 bases; bases outside gene matches: 12. This CDR3 is 16 amino acids long.

This clonotype was recorded only once. One end of the junction varies from germline; a read error may be responsible. This chain joins TRBV11-2 and TRBJ2-5; D tentatively fits TRBD1 or TRBD2 (5 bases each). The CDR3 runs 15 residues. Germline assignment: CDR1 SGHAT and CDR2 FQNNGV. CDR3 loop: CASSLGTVGQETHNF. The CDR3, as DNA: TGTGCCAGCAGCCTGGGGACGGTTGGGCAAGAGACCCATAACTTC.

This clonotype was observed once. The chain uses TRBV20-1 and TRBJ1-5; 7 bases agree with TRBD1. V shed 6 bases and J 1 base; nucleotides not matched to a gene: 18. The length of the CDR3 is 18 residues. CDR1 is DFQATT and CDR2 is SNEGSKA in the germline V gene (reference sequence). The CDR3, as DNA: TGCAGTGCCCTTTATGCACCCGACAGGGTAGGCAGCAATCAGCCCCAGCATTTT. Amino acids: CSALYAPDRVGSNQPQHF.

On this clonotype itself: This may stem from a read error, because a much larger clone lies one nucleotide away. The CDR3 loop is CASSSNRDRAYVQYF. DNA of the CDR3: TGTGCCAGCAGTTCCAACCGGGACAGGGCCTACGTGCAGTACTTC. V and J are TRBV7-9 and TRBJ2-7; TRBD1 agrees at 9 bases. Per the germline V gene, CDR1 is SEHNR and CDR2 is FQNEAQ (reference sequence). CDR3 length: 15 amino acids.

A word on this clonotype: The conserved phenylalanine or tryptophan normally closing the CDR3 is absent here, so this likely arose from a read error. The rearrangement links TRBV29-1 to TRBJ2-3, with D perhaps TRBD2 (6 bases). Germline loops: CDR1 SQVTM, CDR2 ANQGSEA. With 2 bases removed from V and 6 bases from J, the gap between germline ends came to 12 bases. CDR3 length equals 13 residues. The CDR3 region has the DNA TGCAGCGTTGAACTAGCGCAGAGGGATACGCAGTATCTT. It specifies CSVELAQRDTQYL.

This clonotype turned up a few times. It may be a read error: a sequence one base away is much more abundant. The V gene is TRBV6-2 or TRBV6-3, the J gene TRBJ2-5; the D gene is possibly TRBD1 (5 bases). The CDR3 has 16 residues. Germline V gene data show CDR1 as MNHEY and CDR2 as SVGEGT. The V end was cut by 8 bases, the J end by 4 bases, with 23 bases between. The CDR3 DNA reads TGTGCCAGCCACCGGCCGGACATCCGGGCGTCAGAGACCCAGTACTTC. Its protein is CASHRPDIRASETQYF.

A remark on this clonotype: One junction end does not reproduce the germline sequence, and a read error may be involved. V is TRBV29-1 and J is TRBJ2-7; 8 bases map to TRBD1. The CDR3 is 12 amino acids. In germline, CDR1 is SQVTM, CDR2 ANQGSEA. The CDR3 protein is CSAGQGAYEQYF. For the CDR3, the DNA is TGCAGCGCCGGGCAGGGGGCCTATGAGCAGTACTTC.

The chain uses TRBV6-5 and TRBJ2-1; D unclear. Germline CDR1 reads MNHEY; CDR2 reads SVGAGI. There are 11 residues in the CDR3. CDR3 bases: TGTGCACGTAATACCGGGAATGAGCAGTTCTTC. Translated, it gives CARNTGNEQFF.

Comment on this clonotype: A clone one base away is much larger, so this may be a read error. J is TRBJ2-3 and V is TRBV6-5; possibly TRBD2 for D (5 bases). CDR1 and CDR2 from the germline V gene are MNHEY and SVGAGI. This CDR3 region has 13 residues. CDR3 in amino acids: CTSRRQSTDTQYF. The CDR3 DNA is TGTACCAGCAGGAGGCAGAGCACAGATACGCAGTATTTT.

With regard to this clonotype: The junction departs from the called germline gene at one end, perhaps through a read error. V is TRBV6-2 or TRBV6-3 and J is TRBJ2-1; D call uncertain. This CDR3 spans 13 amino acids. Germline V lookup: CDR1 MNHEY, CDR2 SVGEGT. The CDR3 is CASCYSQNRGQFF. The DNA for the CDR3 is TGTGCCAGCTGTTATTCCCAGAACCGAGGTCAGTTCTTC.

The rearrangement links TRBV20-1 to TRBJ2-7; possibly TRBD2 for D (6 bases). This CDR3 contains 13 residues. The V end was cut by 5 bases, the J end by 0 bases, with 11 bases between. Looked up from germline, CDR1 is DFQATT and CDR2 is SNEGSKA (reference sequence). CDR3 sequence reads: CSAPGGTSYEQYF. For the CDR3, the DNA is TGCAGTGCTCCCGGCGGGACCTCCTACGAGCAGTACTTC.

The count of this clonotype is one. Given a much more abundant clone one base away, this may be a read error. The chain is built from TRBV20-1 and TRBJ2-4, with D uncertain. Germline values: CDR1 DFQATT, CDR2 SNEGSKA (reference sequence). The CDR3 extends over 11 amino acids. This chain's CDR3 is CSAATAAPQCF. The CDR3 DNA reads TGCAGTGCTGCTACCGCCGCCCCTCAGTGCTTC.

In regard to this clonotype: At one boundary the junction diverges from the germline segment, which might be a read error. V gene TRBV18 combines with J gene TRBJ2-7, with a tentative D call TRBD1 (7 bases). The CDR3 extends over 14 amino acids. The V gene's germline CDR1 is KGHSH and CDR2 LQKENI. For the CDR3, the DNA is TGTGCCAGCTCGTTGGGACAGAAGGGACTCGAGGAGTACTTC. This encodes CASSLGQKGLEEYF.

A word on this clonotype: A junction boundary mismatches the germline segment, possibly from a read error. The V gene is TRBV6-6, the J gene TRBJ2-5; D uncertain. The CDR3 has 15 residues. From germline, CDR1 is MNHNY and CDR2 SVGAGI (reference sequence). The CDR3 protein is CASSYTSDTALTQHF. The CDR3 nucleotides are TGTGCCAGCAGTTACACGTCGGATACTGCTTTGACCCAGCACTTC.

Worth noting for this clonotype: The DNA is omitted, as the CDR3 cannot be located on it reliably, and the CDR3 follows TCRdb's listing. The V and J genes are TRBV29-1 and TRBJ2-1; the listed D gene, TRBD2, was not tested against the DNA. The length of the CDR3 is 14 amino acids, counting both ends. The germline V gene encodes CDR1 SQVTM and CDR2 ANQGSEA. CDR3 sequence reads: CSAVGRGINNEQLF.

This chain links TRBV11-1 with TRBJ1-6, with no clear D. Germline V CDR1 and CDR2: SGHAT, FQDESV (reference sequence). The CDR3 has 12 residues. V lost 5 bases and J lost 9, with 8 bases in between. The CDR3 DNA is TGTGCCAGCAGCATGGATGGTTCACCCCTCCACTTT. It specifies CASSMDGSPLHF.

The chain is built from TRBV5-4 and TRBJ2-3, with D perhaps matching TRBD2 (5 bases). V shed 4 bases and J shed 4 bases, with 13 bases lying between them. CDR1 is SGHNT, CDR2 YYREEE, per germline (reference sequence). The CDR3 length is 14 residues. CDR3 coding DNA: TGTGCCAGCAGCCAACAGACTACCGCAGATACGCAGTATTTT. Translation gives CASSQQTTADTQYF.